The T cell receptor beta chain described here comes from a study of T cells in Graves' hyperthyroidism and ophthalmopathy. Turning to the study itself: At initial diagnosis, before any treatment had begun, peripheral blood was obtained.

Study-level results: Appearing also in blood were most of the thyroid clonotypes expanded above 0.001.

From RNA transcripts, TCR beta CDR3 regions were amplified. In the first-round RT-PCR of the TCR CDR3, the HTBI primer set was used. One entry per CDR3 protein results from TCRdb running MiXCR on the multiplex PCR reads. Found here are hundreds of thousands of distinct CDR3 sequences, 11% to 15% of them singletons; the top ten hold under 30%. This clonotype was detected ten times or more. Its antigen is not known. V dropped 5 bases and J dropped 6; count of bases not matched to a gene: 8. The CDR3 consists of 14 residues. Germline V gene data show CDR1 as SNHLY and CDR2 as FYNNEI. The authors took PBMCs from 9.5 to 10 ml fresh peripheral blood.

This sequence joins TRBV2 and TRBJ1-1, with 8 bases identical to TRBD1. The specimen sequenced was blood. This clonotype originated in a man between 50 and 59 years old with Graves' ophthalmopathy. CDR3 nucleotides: TGTGCCAGCAGTCTACGGACAGGGATCGCTGAAGCTTTCTTT. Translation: CASSLRTGIAEAFF.